The present T cell receptor beta chain was sequenced within a study of blood T cells in healthy people across ages. Germline assignment: CDR1 SGHTA and CDR2 FQGNSA. The V segment lost 5 bases and the J segment 7 bases; nucleotides outside the gene matches: 10. The CDR3 length is 14 residues. It was with a sample-barcoded 5' primer and a J-beta primer mix that a second PCR of about 7 to 12 cycles was run. Researchers report that a template-switch adaptor with 12 random nucleotides tagged each cDNA molecule. Samples each returned at least 3 million CDR3-containing paired-end reads. TCRdb itself ran the 5' RACE reads through MiXCR, one entry per CDR3 protein. Of around 800,000 distinct CDR3 sequences in the sample, about 53% were seen once. This clonotype was seen a few times.

V gene TRBV7-2 combines with J gene TRBJ1-2, with 7 bases lining up with TRBD1. The sequence came from a man aged 80 or over in good health. The sample taken for sequencing was blood. The CDR3 loop reads CASSRYGTVSGYTF. In nucleotides, the CDR3 is TGTGCCAGCAGCCGATATGGGACAGTCTCTGGCTACACCTTC. Drawing the rest from reference TRBV7-2 and TRBJ1-2, the complete variable domain is GAGVSQSPSNKVTEKGKDVELRCDPISGHTALYWYRQSLGQGLEFLIYFQGNSAPDKSGLPSDRFSAERTGGSVSTLTIQRTQQEDSAVYLCASSRYGTVSGYTFGSGTRLTVV.